The entry that follows covers one T cell receptor beta chain sequence. This specimen belongs to a study of blood T cell repertoires in COVID-19. Study overall: Researchers got acute and convalescent COVID-19 samples from the United States, Italy and Spain.

Some clones are missing from TCRdb's copy, which holds only in-frame ones; the method was immunoSEQ multiplex PCR. The sample includes approximately 250,000 clones, roughly 86% seen only once; the top ten take approximately 1.5%. V was clipped by 5 bases and J by 5 bases; unmatched bases: 11. The CDR3 runs to 16 residues. Germline V CDR1 and CDR2: SGHTA, FQGTGA. V usage is TRBV7-3 and J usage is TRBJ2-5, with 10 bases matching TRBD2. Material: peripheral blood. The receptor was derived from an older woman who had recovered from COVID-19. CDR3 loop: CASSLHSGGAPETQYF. The DNA of the CDR3 is TGTGCCAGCAGCCTCCACAGCGGGGGGGCCCCGGAGACCCAGTACTTC.